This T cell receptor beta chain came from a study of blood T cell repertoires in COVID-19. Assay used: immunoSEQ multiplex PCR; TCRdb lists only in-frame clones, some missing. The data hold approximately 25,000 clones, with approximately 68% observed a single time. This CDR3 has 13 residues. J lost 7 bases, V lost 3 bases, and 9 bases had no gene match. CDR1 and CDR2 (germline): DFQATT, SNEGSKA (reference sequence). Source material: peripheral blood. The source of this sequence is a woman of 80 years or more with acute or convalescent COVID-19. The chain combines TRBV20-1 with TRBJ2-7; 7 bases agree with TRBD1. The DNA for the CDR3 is TGCAGTGCTAGTTTTAGGGGGCTGGAGGAGCAGTACTTC. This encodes CSASFRGLEEQYF.